This T cell receptor beta chain was sequenced for a study of blood T cells in healthy people across ages. This CDR3 has 14 amino acids. With 5 bases clipped from V and 7 bases from J, the junction kept 4 bases outside the gene matches. The germline gives CDR1 MNHEY, CDR2 SVGAGI. For the second PCR, which ran for about 6 to 12 cycles, a sample-barcoded 5' primer and a J-beta primer mix were used. TCRdb reprocessed the 5' RACE reads with MiXCR, giving one entry per CDR3 protein. This sample has 1,500,000 or so distinct CDR3 sequences; about 42% occur once, and the top ten carry 4%. The specimen sequenced was blood. The chain carries TRBV6-5 and TRBJ1-4; 10 bases are a match to TRBD1. This clonotype was obtained from a woman in her late teens or twenties in good health. The CDR3 loop is CASSRGTGAEKLFF. Here the CDR3 DNA reads TGTGCCAGCAGTAGAGGGACAGGGGCTGAAAAACTGTTTTTT.